A selection of T cell receptor beta chains follows, all from one sample in a study of lymphopenia after photon versus proton radiotherapy. The repertoire was sequenced with immunoSEQ multiplex PCR; TCRdb's copy has only in-frame clones and lacks some. Here the sample spans 55,000 to 75,000 clones, roughly 90% being singletons. Sequences were derived from peripheral blood, sampled from a patient treated with photon-based radiotherapy. All receptors derive from a woman in her 70s with pancreatic cancer. Both conserved end residues are part of each CDR3. The D gene is left open where the match is weak. The size field is filled for only some rows; it gives once, few, many or a size class.

. TRBJ1-4 TRBV30 TRBD1 TGTGCCTGGAGTGGCGGACAGGGACGGGAAAAACTGTTTTTT CAWSGGQGREKLFF
. TRBJ2-3 TRBV21-1 . TGTGCCAGCAGCAAAGGCGGGCGGCTAATCCCAGATACGCAGTATTTT CASSKGGRLIPDTQYF
few TRBJ2-2 TRBV7-9 TRBD2 TGTGCCAGCAGCTTACCGAGCGGGAGGGCCGCCGGGGAGCTGTTTTTT CASSLPSGRAAGELFF
. TRBJ2-5 TRBV20-1 . TGCAGTGCTAGGGTACAAGAGACCCAGTACTTC CSARVQETQYF
once TRBJ2-3 TRBV5-5 TRBD1 TGTGCCAGCGCTAAGCGGACTGGGACAGGAGCCACAGATACGCAGTATTTT CASAKRTGTGATDTQYF
. TRBJ2-7 TRBV28 . TGTGCCAGCAGTCAGGCAGGGGGGGAAGAGCAGTACTTC CASSQAGGEEQYF
. TRBJ2-1 TRBV28 TRBD2 TGTGCCAGCAGTTTAACCCCACCGGCGGGAGGGCCCCATGAGCAGTTCTTC CASSLTPPAGGPHEQFF
. TRBJ2-2 TRBV11-3 . TGTGCCAGCAGCTTAGGGGGTCCCGGGGAGCTGTTTTTT CASSLGGPGELFF
. TRBJ2-2 TRBV7-3 TRBD2 TGTGCCAGCAGCTTAGCGGGAGCTTCGGCCGGGGAGCTGTTTTTT CASSLAGASAGELFF
. TRBJ1-1 TRBV6-6 . TGTGCCAGCAGTTACGGTTCCACAGGGATGAACACTGAAGCTTTCTTT CASSYGSTGMNTEAFF
. TRBJ2-5 TRBV5-1 . TGCGCCAGCAGCCCGGGGCAAACAGAGACCCAGTACTTC CASSPGQTETQYF
. TRBJ2-7 TRBV6-5 . TGTGCCAGCAGTTACTCGTCCGGACTCCCGGGGGAGCAGTACTTC CASSYSSGLPGEQYF
. TRBJ2-7 TRBV28 . TGTGCCAGCAGTTTAAGTGACGGCGAGCAGTACTTC CASSLSDGEQYF
. TRBJ1-5 TRBV18 . TGTGCCAGCTCACCGGCGAGGGGCAATCAGCCCCAGCATTTT CASSPARGNQPQHF
. TRBJ2-1 TRBV10-3 . TGTGCCATCAAAGCAGACGTTGGGGAAATAGAGCAGTTCTTC CAIKADVGEIEQFF
. TRBJ2-7 TRBV28 TRBD2 TGTGCCAGCTATGGACTAGCGGGAGGGCCGGGGCACGAGCAGTACTTC CASYGLAGGPGHEQYF
. TRBJ1-1 TRBV28 TRBD1 TGTGCCAGCAGTCCACCAGGGGGCGCGAACACTGAAGCTTTCTTT CASSPPGGANTEAFF
. TRBJ2-2 TRBV10-3 TRBD1 TGTGCCACAGATCCGACAGGGAGAACCGGGGAGCTGTTTTTT CATDPTGRTGELFF
. TRBJ2-1 TRBV7-3 . TGTGCCAGCCCGACAGAAAATGAGCAGTTCTTC CASPTENEQFF
. TRBJ1-5 TRBV7-9 . TGTGCCAGCAGCTTAGGGGCAGGTAGCGACAATCAGCCCCAGCATTTT CASSLGAGSDNQPQHF
. TRBJ1-2 TRBV4-2 . TGTGCCAGCAGATCGCCAGGGAGGGTAGACGGCTACACCTTC CASRSPGRVDGYTF
. TRBJ2-5 TRBV18 TRBD1 TGTGCCAGCTCACAATTGCCTCGACAGGGTATGGAGACCCAGTACTTC CASSQLPRQGMETQYF
. TRBJ2-3 TRBV9 . TGTGCCAGCAGCGTGGGTATGTCTAGCGTTAGCACAGATACGCAGTATTTT CASSVGMSSVSTDTQYF
. TRBJ2-2 TRBV4-2 . TGTGCCAGCAGCCAAGATCGCGGCCGGGGGTCGGGGGAGCTGTTTTTT CASSQDRGRGSGELFF
. TRBJ2-7 TRBV14 . TGTGCCAGCAGCTCGTTCGAGGAGCAGTACTTC CASSSFEEQYF
. TRBJ2-3 TRBV2 TRBD2 TGTGCCAGCAGTGTGACTAGCCCCCGAGTGGATACGCAGTATTTT CASSVTSPRVDTQYF
. TRBJ2-1 TRBV7-3 . TGTGCCAGCAGCTTACATGGGCGGGCTAGTGGGACTTTGGAGCAGTTCTTC CASSLHGRASGTLEQFF
. TRBJ1-5 TRBV21-1 . TGTGCCAGCAGCCGACGTTGTCCGGAAAAAAGTCAGCCCCAGCATTTT CASSRRCPEKSQPQHF
. TRBJ1-1 TRBV18 . TGTGCCAGCTCACCACCTCAGCGGGTGGAGAACACTGAAGCTTTCTTT CASSPPQRVENTEAFF
. TRBJ1-5 TRBV7-2 . TGTGCCAGCAGCTTAGTCTTTGAGAATCAGCCCCAGCATTTT CASSLVFENQPQHF
. TRBJ1-1 TRBV19 TRBD1 TGTGCCAGTTACAGGGGCGGCACTGAAGCTTTCTTT CASYRGGTEAFF
. TRBJ2-5 TRBV28 TRBD1 TGTGCCAGCAGCACCGCCGCAGGGGGCGGAGAGACCCAGTACTTC CASSTAAGGGETQYF
. TRBJ2-7 TRBV19 . TGTGCCAGTAGCGTTGGGGGGCAGGGAACTACTACGAAGCAGTACTTC CASSVGGQGTTTKQYF
. TRBJ1-5 TRBV6-6 . TGTGCCAGCAGACACAGGGTCGGCAGCAATCAGCCCCAGCATTTT CASRHRVGSNQPQHF
. TRBJ1-5 TRBV6-5 TRBD1 TGTGCCAGCAGTCAGGGGGCCCTCAATCAGCCCCAGCATTTT CASSQGALNQPQHF
. TRBJ2-3 TRBV18 . TGTGCCAGCTCACCGCAGAGTACAGATACGCAGTATTTT CASSPQSTDTQYF
. TRBJ2-2 TRBV27 . TGTGCCAGCATTTTCAGGGCCACCGGGGAGCTGTTTTTT CASIFRATGELFF
. TRBJ1-1 TRBV6-6 TRBD1 TGTGCCAGCAGTTCACAGGGGGCGAAGGGCACTGAAGCTTTCTTT CASSSQGAKGTEAFF
. TRBJ2-1 TRBV9 TRBD2 TGTGCCAGCAGCCCGAAGCCGGGACTAGCGGAGAAGCAGTTCTTC CASSPKPGLAEKQFF
. TRBJ1-3 TRBV28 . TGTGCCAGCAGTTTAACAGCCCGTGAGGGCCGTGGAAACACCATATATTTT CASSLTAREGRGNTIYF
. TRBJ2-1 TRBV7-8 TRBD2 TGTGCCAGCAGCTTTGGGACTAGTCCAACCTCCTACAATGAGCAGTTCTTC CASSFGTSPTSYNEQFF
once TRBJ1-3 TRBV30 TRBD1 TGTGCCTGGAGAGCCTACAGGGGTGTCGGAAACACCATATATTTT CAWRAYRGVGNTIYF
. TRBJ2-5 TRBV19 TRBD1 TGTGCCAGTAGGAGGGGGCGAGGAGAGACCCAGTACTTC CASRRGRGETQYF
. TRBJ1-2 TRBV5-1 . TGCGCCAGCAGCTTGGCCGACGGGAGAAAGGGAGCCTCGGGAGGCTACACCTTC CASSLADGRKGASGGYTF
. TRBJ1-1 TRBV6-6 . TGTGCCAGCAGTTACTTTCAGGGACCGAACACTGAAGCTTTCTTT CASSYFQGPNTEAFF
. TRBJ1-2 TRBV5-4 . TGTGCCAGCAGCCAACGACAGGCCAGAGCTAACTATGGCTACACCTTC CASSQRQARANYGYTF